This is a list of T cell receptor beta chains from one sample in a study of Ad26.COV2.S vaccination and SARS-CoV-2 variants. The repertoire was sequenced with immunoSEQ multiplex PCR; TCRdb's copy has only in-frame clones and lacks some. The sample shows under 500,000 clones, 80% to 95% of them seen only once. The material sequenced was peripheral blood, taken in a trial of Ad26.COV2.S vaccine versus placebo. All receptors come from a person aged 18 to 59 who received the Ad26.COV2.S COVID-19 vaccine or a placebo. Each CDR3 is given with its conserved first and last residue.

J: TRBJ1-3; V: TRBV18; CDR3: CASSYFIPGQGNTIYF
J: TRBJ1-3; V: TRBV28; CDR3: CATQWGAGNTIYF
J: TRBJ2-7; V: TRBV5-4; CDR3: CASSLSGDEQYF
J: TRBJ2-1; V: TRBV5-1; CDR3: CASSETSGARPGNEQFF
J: TRBJ1-3; V: TRBV11-2; CDR3: CASSAASSGNTIYF
J: TRBJ2-2; V: TRBV18; CDR3: CASSGTGSSGELFF
J: TRBJ1-4; V: TRBV7-9; CDR3: CASSWGDSAYEKLFF
J: TRBJ2-7; V: TRBV6-6; CDR3: CASSYSSKAGEQYF
J: TRBJ1-1; V: TRBV19; CDR3: CASSIGSPMNTEAFF
J: TRBJ1-1; V: TRBV11-2; CDR3: CASSLVGPNTEAFF
J: TRBJ1-1; V: TRBV7-9; CDR3: CASSEKGPEAFF
J: TRBJ2-7; V: TRBV9; CDR3: CASSPAGGTVTYEQYF
J: TRBJ2-7; V: TRBV12-3/TRBV12-4; CDR3: CASSLITPREQYF
J: TRBJ1-6; V: TRBV30; CDR3: CAWRAGYNSPLHF
J: TRBJ2-3; V: TRBV6-5; CDR3: CASSSHGGKGTDTQYF
J: TRBJ2-2; V: TRBV2; CDR3: CASQKGQGNTGELFF
J: TRBJ1-5; V: TRBV19; CDR3: CASSIGQLYSNQPQHF
J: TRBJ2-1; V: TRBV6-5; CDR3: CASSTPGQGRNEQFF
J: TRBJ2-3; V: TRBV27; CDR3: CASSSTDTQYF
J: TRBJ1-1; V: TRBV9; CDR3: CASSVRQGVNTEAFF
J: TRBJ2-5; V: TRBV11-2; CDR3: CASSSIWGAGETQYF
J: TRBJ2-5; V: TRBV7-6; CDR3: CASRRQGAETQYF
J: TRBJ2-3; V: TRBV5-1; CDR3: CASSSGQGGMDTQYF
J: TRBJ1-2; V: TRBV9; CDR3: CASSPRVTGGEGYTF
J: TRBJ1-4; V: TRBV4-1; CDR3: CASSPAWITNEKLFF
J: TRBJ1-1; V: TRBV5-1; CDR3: CASSLGGDTEAFF
J: TRBJ2-5; V: TRBV7-2; CDR3: CASSSGQGKTQYF
J: TRBJ1-1; V: TRBV27; CDR3: CASSFFLNTEAFF
J: TRBJ2-2; V: TRBV9; CDR3: CASSVLAGGYTGELFF
J: TRBJ2-5; V: TRBV12-3/TRBV12-4; CDR3: CASRTGLEETQYF
J: TRBJ1-2; V: TRBV7-6; CDR3: CASAAVFGAFYGYTF
J: TRBJ2-3; V: TRBV6-5; CDR3: CASSRDPATDTQYF
J: TRBJ1-6; V: TRBV27; CDR3: CASSLLVVRGYNSPLHF
J: TRBJ2-7; V: TRBV6-5; CDR3: CASSTIYEQYF
J: TRBJ1-4; V: TRBV28; CDR3: CASSATRQATNEKLFF
J: TRBJ2-2; V: TRBV5-4; CDR3: CASSLVRLAGEAGELFF
J: TRBJ1-4; V: TRBV11-2; CDR3: CASSGTVNEKLFF
J: TRBJ1-3; V: TRBV7-9; CDR3: CASSFTGNSGNTIYF
J: TRBJ1-1; V: TRBV7-8; CDR3: CASSLARVDLNTEAFF
J: TRBJ1-5; V: TRBV4-3; CDR3: CASSQDTRGNQPQHF
J: TRBJ2-7; V: TRBV3-1/TRBV3-2; CDR3: CASSPAFSSGYEQYF
J: TRBJ2-1; V: TRBV7-9; CDR3: CASRLGLAGFDEQFF
J: TRBJ1-5; V: TRBV3-1/TRBV3-2; CDR3: CASSHSGTGNQPQHF
J: TRBJ2-1; V: TRBV6-2/TRBV6-3; CDR3: CASSSPTGSYNEQFF
J: TRBJ2-3; V: TRBV30; CDR3: CAWGGLTDTQYF
J: TRBJ1-2; V: TRBV5-4; CDR3: CASSTYSPKVYGYTF
J: TRBJ2-5; V: TRBV4-1; CDR3: CASSQGDFQETQYF
J: TRBJ1-5; V: TRBV28; CDR3: CASVERAPRGQPQHF
J: TRBJ2-3; V: TRBV5-1; CDR3: CASSLTGGGDTQYF
J: TRBJ2-5; V: TRBV5-4; CDR3: CASSLAVGTAAQETQYF
J: TRBJ1-1; V: TRBV5-1; CDR3: CASSLVAGGVSEAFF
J: TRBJ2-7; V: TRBV2; CDR3: CASYVSVEAYEQYF
J: TRBJ2-2; V: TRBV11-2; CDR3: CASSEAQKKNTGELFF
J: TRBJ2-5; V: TRBV7-9; CDR3: CASSTRGGQGETQYF
J: TRBJ2-1; V: TRBV7-2; CDR3: CASSLQAPPPFF
J: TRBJ2-2; V: TRBV3-1/TRBV3-2; CDR3: CASQGQWTGELFF
J: TRBJ2-7; V: TRBV4-1; CDR3: CASSQDLKRGLYEQYF
J: TRBJ1-2; V: TRBV19; CDR3: CASRDQGTNYGYTF
J: TRBJ2-7; V: TRBV11-2; CDR3: CASSLLAATYEQYF
J: TRBJ1-2; V: TRBV7-9; CDR3: CASSLTGGASGYTF